What follows describes a single TCR beta chain. The antigen is undetermined. These data come from a study of shared clonotypes between healthy human individuals. Study-wide context: Donors were two women and a few men aged 18 to 49. Per donor, three plates held CD4 naive cells, three held CD4 memory, two held CD8 naive and one held CD8 memory.

Whole-study findings and limits: Naive subsets tended to show greater estimated richness than memory subsets.

For sorted subsets, roughly 210 ng DNA per replicate equaled about 30,000 T cell genomes. Some clones are missing from TCRdb's copy, which holds only in-frame ones; the method was immunoSEQ multiplex PCR. The sample yields some 2,100,000 clones, approximately 94% seen once. Trimming left V 4 bases short and J 7 bases short, with 12 bases between. The CDR3 has 13 amino acids. CDR1 SGHKS and CDR2 YYEKEE come from the germline V gene (reference sequence). CD45RO negativity and positive selection for CCR7 defined naive CD8 cells, a population that excluded terminally differentiated effector memory CD45RA+ cells.

What was sequenced was naive CD8+ T cells from PBMCs. The origin of this receptor is a man aged 18 to 29 in good health. Some clones in this sample may be carry-over from other donors' samples. The genes are TRBV5-5 and TRBJ1-5, with a tentative D call TRBD1 (5 bases). The CDR3 coding sequence is TGTGCCAGCAGCCAGGACAATTTCCAGCCCCAGCATTTT. Protein product: CASSQDNFQPQHF.